The 23 T cell receptor beta chains in this list originate from one sample, sequenced in a study of radiation and T cells in renal cell carcinoma. Sample time point: baseline pretreatment blood. The treatment here: 15 Gy SBRT to primary tumor, nephrectomy 4 weeks later. Generated by immunoSEQ multiplex PCR, the TCRdb table keeps only in-frame clones and is missing some. The sample includes 100,000 to 150,000 clones, roughly 80% seen only once; the top ten take about 3%. This specimen consisted of blood, obtained from a patient whose treatment included radiotherapy and nephrectomy. These receptors were collected from a woman aged 55-70 years with renal cell carcinoma.

The DNA for the CDR3 is TGTGCCAGCGGGTCTGGGGCCAACGTCCTGACTTTC. Translating it yields CASGSGANVLTF. The chain joins TRBV9 to TRBJ2-6; no firm D call. The CDR3 is made up of 12 amino acids. Germline assignment: CDR1 SGDLS and CDR2 YYNGEE. V lost 7 bases and J 1 base, leaving 3 bases between the germline ends.

A word on this clone: Germline and junction disagree at one end, which may indicate a read error. V gene TRBV28 combines with J gene TRBJ1-1; D gene unclear. Germline CDR1 is MDHEN and CDR2 is SYDVKM. The CDR3 covers 12 residues. CDR3 in DNA: TGTGCCAGCACCGCCGCCGGGGAGAATATTGGCTTT. This sequence encodes CASTAAGENIGF.

The genes are TRBV6-5 and TRBJ1-5; 8 bases are a match to TRBD1. The CDR3 contains 15 residues. CDR1 is MNHEY, CDR2 SVGAGI, per germline. V was clipped by 6 bases and J by 3 bases; unmatched bases: 7. The chain's CDR3 is CASRGGQGNNQPQHF. CDR3 sequence (DNA): TGTGCCAGCAGAGGAGGACAGGGAAACAATCAGCCCCAGCATTTT.

The chain links TRBV6-1 to TRBJ1-6; TRBD1 might be the D (5 bases). V was cut by 6 bases and J by 6 bases, with 12 bases left in between. CDR1 and CDR2 from the germline V gene are MNHNS and SASEGT. The CDR3 extends over 14 amino acids. CDR3 sequence reads: CASSTSQGNSPLHF. In DNA, the CDR3 is TGTGCCAGCAGCACGAGCCAGGGTAATTCACCCCTCCACTTT.

The rearrangement links TRBV5-1 to TRBJ2-7; D is uncertain. This CDR3 spans 12 amino acids. Germline-derived CDR1 and CDR2 are SGHRS and YFSETQ. Trimming took 0 bases from V and 5 from J, leaving 6 bases between them. CDR3 nucleotide sequence: TGCGCCAGCAGCTTGGAGGTGGACGAGCAGTACTTC. It specifies CASSLEVDEQYF.

V is TRBV28 and J is TRBJ1-2, with D maybe TRBD1 (5 bases). The CDR3 runs 15 residues. With 7 bases removed from V and 6 bases from J, the gap between germline ends came to 21 bases. The germline V gene has CDR1 MDHEN and CDR2 SYDVKM. The CDR3 coding sequence is TGTGCCAGCACCCTGGGGGACCCCGAGAGGGATGGCTACACCTTC. This codes for CASTLGDPERDGYTF.

Here the CDR3 reads CASSQDRSGTGGYTF. CDR3 DNA: TGTGCCAGCAGCCAAGATCGGAGTGGAACGGGGGGCTACACCTTC. J is TRBJ1-2 and V is TRBV4-2; D call uncertain. Trimming cost V 0 bases and J 8 bases, with 16 bases left between them. CDR1 and CDR2 (germline): LGHNA, YNFKEQ. The length of the CDR3 is 15 residues.

This chain joins TRBV15 and TRBJ1-2, with no clear D. CDR1 and CDR2 from the germline V gene are LNHNV and YYDKDF (reference sequence). The CDR3 contains 17 residues. Trimming cost V 0 bases and J 0 bases, with 14 bases left between them. Written as DNA, the CDR3 is TGTGCCACCAGCAGAGATCTCGGCGGGGTCGCTAACTATGGCTACACCTTC. Translation gives CATSRDLGGVANYGYTF.

This clone was observed a few times. The CDR3, as DNA: TGTGCCAGTTGGTATGGAGATACGCAGTATTTT. Its protein product is CASWYGDTQYF. The chain is built from TRBV27 and TRBJ2-3; D call uncertain. CDR1 and CDR2 from the germline V gene are MNHEY and SMNVEV (reference sequence). Deletions cut 9 bases from V and 5 bases from J, with 9 bases between. This CDR3 has 11 residues.

This clone was seen only once. The chain couples TRBV4-3 to TRBJ2-7; 13 bases fit TRBD2. Germline V gives CDR1 LGHNA, CDR2 YSLEER. With 3 bases clipped from V and 3 bases from J, the junction kept 2 bases outside the gene matches. The CDR3 consists of 15 residues. CDR3 sequence: CASSHGLAGDYEQYF. The CDR3 coding sequence is TGCGCCAGCAGCCACGGACTAGCGGGAGACTACGAGCAGTACTTC.

The chain combines TRBV7-4 with TRBJ2-1; TRBD2 matches at 14 bases. V lost 7 bases to trimming and J lost 0 bases; unmatched junction nucleotides: 14. This CDR3 is built from 20 residues. Per the germline V gene, CDR1 is SGHVT and CDR2 is SQSDAQ. The chain's CDR3 is CASNSPGLAGVWSSYNEQFF. The CDR3 bases are TGTGCCAGCAACTCGCCGGGACTAGCGGGAGTTTGGAGCTCCTACAATGAGCAGTTCTTC.

This rearrangement joins TRBV19 to TRBJ1-6; weak D call: TRBD1 (5 bases). This CDR3 is 16 amino acids long. Germline-derived CDR1 and CDR2 are LNHDA and SQIVND (reference sequence). Trimming pared 0 bases from V and 7 bases from J, leaving 13 bases between. The CDR3 reads CASSIDQTAYNSPLHF. The CDR3, as DNA: TGTGCCAGTAGTATAGACCAGACAGCATACAATTCACCCCTCCACTTT.

The table lists this clone with a few counts. The same CDR3 can be traced to other DNA sequences in this sample. The chain uses TRBV9 and TRBJ2-7, with D perhaps TRBD1 or TRBD2 (5 bases each). Germline V gives CDR1 SGDLS, CDR2 YYNGEE. V lost 4 bases and J 3 bases, leaving 11 bases between the germline ends. The CDR3 is made up of 13 amino acids. The CDR3 protein is CASSPRDGYEQYF. CDR3 in DNA: TGTGCCAGCAGCCCACGGGACGGCTACGAGCAGTACTTC.

The chain couples TRBV7-2 to TRBJ2-7; D is unresolved. The CDR3 has 15 residues. CDR1 and CDR2 from the germline V gene are SGHTA and FQGNSA. V was shortened by 5 bases and J by 3 bases, with 17 bases between the two germline ends. The CDR3 is CASSREGNSFYEQYF. CDR3 in DNA: TGTGCCAGCAGCCGCGAAGGAAACAGTTTCTACGAGCAGTACTTC.

This chain joins TRBV10-3 and TRBJ2-2; the D is unclear. The CDR3 is made up of 15 amino acids. From germline, CDR1 is ENHRY and CDR2 SYGVKD. Trimming left V 3 bases short and J 1 base short, with 9 bases between. This CDR3 reads CAISDNRMNTGELFF. Here the CDR3 DNA reads TGTGCCATCAGTGACAACAGAATGAACACCGGGGAGCTGTTTTTT.

This chain connects TRBV7-2 to TRBJ2-5; no firm D call. V was cut by 0 bases and J by 1 base, with 0 bases left in between. This CDR3 is built from 12 residues. Per the germline V gene, CDR1 is SGHTA and CDR2 is FQGNSA. DNA for the CDR3: TGTGCCAGCAGCTTAGCCCAAGAGACCCAGTACTTC. Amino acid sequence: CASSLAQETQYF. Full variable domain (rest looked up from reference TRBV7-2 and TRBJ2-5): GAGVSQSPSNKVTEKGKDVELRCDPISGHTALYWYRQSLGQGLEFLIYFQGNSAPDKSGLPSDRFSAERTGGSVSTLTIQRTQQEDSAVYLCASSLAQETQYFGPGTRLLVL.

The table lists this clone with a count of one. The J gene is TRBJ2-3, the V gene TRBV6-5; 8 nucleotides agree with TRBD1. The CDR3 spans 16 residues. Germline loops: CDR1 MNHEY, CDR2 SVGAGI. Trimming at V came to 4 bases and at J to 3 bases, leaving 9 bases not matched to a gene. The CDR3 spells CASSWAGGSETDTQYF. The CDR3 bases are TGTGCCAGCAGTTGGGCAGGGGGCTCCGAGACAGATACGCAGTATTTT.

This rearrangement joins TRBV19 to TRBJ1-2; TRBD1 matches 7 bases. V trimming: 7 bases; J trimming: 1 base; junction bases outside the gene matches: 9. CDR1 is LNHDA, CDR2 SQIVND, per germline (reference sequence). This CDR3 contains 15 residues. The CDR3 DNA reads TGTGCCAGTACCGATAGACAGGGAGGTAACTATGGCTACACCTTC. It codes for CASTDRQGGNYGYTF. The variable domain in full, with the rest retrieved from reference TRBV19 and TRBJ1-2, is DGGITQSPKYLFRKEGQNVTLSCEQNLNHDAMYWYRQDPGQGLRLIYYSQIVNDFQKGDIAEGYSVSREKKESFPLTVTSAQKNPTAFYLCASTDRQGGNYGYTFGSGTRLTVV.

V gene TRBV4-2 combines with J gene TRBJ2-1, with TRBD2 matching over 9 bases. Germline V lookup: CDR1 LGHNA, CDR2 YNFKEQ. After removal of 0 bases from V and 0 bases from J, the junction contained 9 bases not matched to a gene. The CDR3 is 19 amino acids. The CDR3 loop reads CASSQDRGPSGISYNEQFF. In DNA, the CDR3 is TGTGCCAGCAGCCAAGATAGGGGGCCTAGCGGGATCTCCTACAATGAGCAGTTCTTC.

The J gene is TRBJ1-4, the V gene TRBV2, with D tentatively TRBD1 (6 bases). Germline loops: CDR1 SNHLY, CDR2 FYNNEI. V was pared by 7 bases and J by 10 bases, with 10 bases between. The CDR3 has 11 amino acids. Here the CDR3 reads CASTGERKLFF. The CDR3 coding sequence is TGTGCCAGCACAGGGGAGCGAAAACTGTTTTTT.

The chain has TRBV4-2 and TRBJ1-5; D may be TRBD1 (5 bases). The CDR3 is 15 amino acids. V was trimmed by 0 bases and J by 5 bases, leaving 11 bases between them. Germline CDR1 is LGHNA and CDR2 is YNFKEQ. CDR3 bases: TGTGCCAGCAGCCAAGACAAAGGGGCGGATCAGCCCCAGCATTTT. Its translation: CASSQDKGADQPQHF.

The chain carries TRBV5-1 and TRBJ2-2, with D unclear. CDR1 is SGHRS and CDR2 is YFSETQ in the germline V gene. Deletions cut 0 bases from V and 6 bases from J, with 18 bases between. This CDR3 region has 17 residues. The CDR3 protein is CASSLAYGILNAGELFF. The CDR3 region has the DNA TGCGCCAGCAGCTTGGCCTATGGGATCCTAAATGCCGGGGAGCTGTTTTTT.

The genes are TRBV27 and TRBJ2-7; TRBD1 aligns across 9 bases. Germline V gives CDR1 MNHEY, CDR2 SMNVEV (reference sequence). This CDR3 has 14 residues. V shed 5 bases and J 2 bases; nucleotides not matched to a gene: 4. The CDR3: CASSPWTGAYEQYF. CDR3 bases: TGTGCCAGCAGTCCTTGGACAGGGGCCTACGAGCAGTACTTC.